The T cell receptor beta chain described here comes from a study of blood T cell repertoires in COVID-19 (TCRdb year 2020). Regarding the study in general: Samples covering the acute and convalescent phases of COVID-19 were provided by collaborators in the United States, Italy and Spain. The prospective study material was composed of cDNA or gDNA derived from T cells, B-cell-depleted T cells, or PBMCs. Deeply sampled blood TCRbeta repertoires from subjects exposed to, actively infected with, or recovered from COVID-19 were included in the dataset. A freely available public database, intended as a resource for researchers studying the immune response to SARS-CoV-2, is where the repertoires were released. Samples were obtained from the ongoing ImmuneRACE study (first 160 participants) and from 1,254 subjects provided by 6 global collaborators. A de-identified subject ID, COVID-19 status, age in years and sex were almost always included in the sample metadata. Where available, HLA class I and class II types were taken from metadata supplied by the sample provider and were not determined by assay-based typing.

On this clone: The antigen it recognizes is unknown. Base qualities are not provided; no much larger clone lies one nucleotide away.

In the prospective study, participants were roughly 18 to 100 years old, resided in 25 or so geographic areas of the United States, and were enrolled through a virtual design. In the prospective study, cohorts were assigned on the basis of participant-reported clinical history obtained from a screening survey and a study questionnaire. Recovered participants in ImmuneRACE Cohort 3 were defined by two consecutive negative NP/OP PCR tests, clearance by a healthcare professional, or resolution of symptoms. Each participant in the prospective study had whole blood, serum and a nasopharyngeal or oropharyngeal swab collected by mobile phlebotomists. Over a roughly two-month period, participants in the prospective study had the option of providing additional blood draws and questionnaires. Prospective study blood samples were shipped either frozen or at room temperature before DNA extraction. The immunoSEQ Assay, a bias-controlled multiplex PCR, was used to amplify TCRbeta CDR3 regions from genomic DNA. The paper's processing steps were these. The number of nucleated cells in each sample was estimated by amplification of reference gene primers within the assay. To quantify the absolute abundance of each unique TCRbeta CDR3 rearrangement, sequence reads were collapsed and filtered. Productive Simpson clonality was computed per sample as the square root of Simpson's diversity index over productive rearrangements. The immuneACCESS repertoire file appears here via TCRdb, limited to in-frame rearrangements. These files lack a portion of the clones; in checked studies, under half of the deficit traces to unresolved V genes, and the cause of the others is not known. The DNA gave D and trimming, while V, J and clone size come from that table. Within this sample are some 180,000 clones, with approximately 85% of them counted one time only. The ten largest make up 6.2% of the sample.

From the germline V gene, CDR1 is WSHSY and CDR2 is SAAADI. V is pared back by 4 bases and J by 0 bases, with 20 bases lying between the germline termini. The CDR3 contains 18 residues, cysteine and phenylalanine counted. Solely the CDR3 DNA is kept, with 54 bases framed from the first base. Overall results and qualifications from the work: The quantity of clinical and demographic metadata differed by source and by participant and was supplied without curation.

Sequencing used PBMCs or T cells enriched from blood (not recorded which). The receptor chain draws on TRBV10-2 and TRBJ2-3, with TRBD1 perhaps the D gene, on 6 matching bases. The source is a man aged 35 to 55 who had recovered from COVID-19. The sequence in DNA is TGCGCCAGCAGTGTGTCACGAGGACAGCTCACTAGCACAGATACGCAGTATTTT. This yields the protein CASSVSRGQLTSTDTQYF.